This T cell receptor (beta chain) is drawn from a study of cytotoxic CD8 clonotypes in ibrutinib-treated CLL (TCRdb year 2021). With regard to the full study: The cohort had 11 to 12 relapsed/refractory and roughly 15 treatment-naive patients; approximately 17 were IGHV unmutated. Responses were partial in 24 patients and complete in 2; after median about 63 months follow-up, some 14 stayed in remission and 12 progressed. Response samples were obtained after a median of approximately 12 months of treatment, with a range of roughly 6 to 36 months. On average, each sample yielded hundreds of thousands of productive templates and tens of thousands of productive rearrangements. Longitudinal samples were obtainable from about 30% of the roughly 86 participants in the trial. Cryopreserved peripheral blood mononuclear cells were collected at three points: before therapy, at response, and at either sustained remission or disease progression. Every sample from remission and from progressive disease was obtained while the patients were still on ibrutinib. Results and caveats for the whole study, not just this receptor: At baseline, clonality was higher than in age-matched healthy donors and showed a strong correlation with circulating CD8+ T-cell counts. Sampling times were not matched between patients in sustained remission and patients whose disease was progressing, and lymph node repertoires were not examined. At ibrutinib response clonality went up, during sustained remission it held steady, and at progression it dropped back toward baseline. Public clonotypes were found to be uncommon and were observed to contract or remain stable during treatment; the increase in clonality was shown to reflect expansion of private clonotypes at ibrutinib response.

The time point label on this specimen signifies: 12 months on ibrutinib. For TCR beta library preparation, about 2.2 micrograms of genomic DNA were extracted from the cryopreserved PBMCs. Longitudinal blood samples from CLL patients on ibrutinib monotherapy were analyzed using high-throughput TCR beta sequencing. The patients were enrolled in a single-center, open-label phase 2 trial of ibrutinib monotherapy. A MiSeq instrument was used for deep resolution sequencing, which targeted depths ranging from 1 in 1 million up to 1 in 200,000 T cells, with coverage averaging 10x for each clonotype. TCR beta libraries were generated with the immunoSEQ hsTCRB Kit. Processing in the source paper ran as follows. Data were analyzed with ImmunoSEQ Data Assistant and ImmunoSEQ Analyzer, with V, D and J genes assigned per IMGT definitions. Clonality, which ranges from 0 to 1, was calculated by subtracting the normalized Shannon entropy of productive rearrangement frequencies from one. Only overrepresented clonotypes making up at least 0.05% of each patient's repertoire were included in the public clonotype analysis. Thirteen age-matched healthy donor repertoires from immuneACCESS served as clonality controls. As stored in TCRdb, this immuneACCESS dataset retains in-frame rearrangements with V and J assigned. A fraction of the clones does not appear; measured against another copy, unresolved V genes explain less than half of the discrepancy, and the remainder lacks a known reason. The V and J calls and the clone size are those of that table, but D and trimming were determined from the DNA. In this sample the table shows 200,000 to 250,000 clones, approximately 70% of which occur a single time. 5.5% to 6% of the sample is in the top ten clones.

Points on this clone: The antigen it binds to is not known. Base qualities were left out, and no much larger clone turns up one base away.

From the cysteine through the phenylalanine, the CDR3 covers 12 amino acids. The CDR3 DNA has 36 bases and is translated from base 1. The junction shows trimming of 8 bases on V and 4 bases on J, plus 11 bases between the germline ends. The germline V gene encodes CDR1 MNHEY and CDR2 SVGAGI. The V and J genes are TRBV6-5 and TRBJ1-2; the D gene cannot be named for sure. The origin of this receptor is a human donor with chronic lymphocytic leukemia. This specimen consisted of PBMCs, obtained after 12 months of ibrutinib treatment. The bases read TGTGCCAGCTCCGACACTACCTATGGCTACACCTTC. Translated, this gives CASSDTTYGYTF.